Below are 22 T cell receptor beta chains sequenced from a single sample in a study of T cells after yellow fever vaccination. TCRdb used MiXCR to reprocess the 5' RACE reads, holding one entry per CDR3 protein. Of 300,000 to 350,000 distinct CDR3 sequences listed, approximately 4.3% are singletons. This specimen consisted of PBMCs, obtained 15 days after the yellow fever booster vaccination. Receptors were obtained from a man younger than 35 who received the YFV17D yellow fever vaccine.

This clonotype was found a few times. V and J are TRBV25-1 and TRBJ1-1, with 7 bases lining up with TRBD1. The V gene end was trimmed by 3 bases and the J gene end by 8 bases; junction bases not matched to a gene: 6. CDR1 and CDR2 from the germline V gene are MGHDK and SYGVNS. This CDR3 region has 13 residues. Written as DNA, the CDR3 is TGTGCCAGCAGTGACTCCCAGGGGGGGGAAGCTTTCTTT. This sequence encodes CASSDSQGGEAFF.

The chain employs TRBV7-9 and TRBJ1-4, with no clear D. Trimming stripped 5 bases from V and 2 bases from J, with 15 bases between. CDR1 SEHNR and CDR2 FQNEAQ come from the germline V gene (reference sequence). The CDR3 contains 16 residues. The CDR3 coding sequence is TGTGCCAGCAGCCCCACGGACGGTGGCACTAATGAAAAACTGTTTTTT. Translation gives CASSPTDGGTNEKLFF. Full variable domain (remainder filled in from reference TRBV7-9 and TRBJ1-4): DTGVSQNPRHKITKRGQNVTFRCDPISEHNRLYWYRQTLGQGPEFLTYFQNEAQLEKSRLLSDRFSAERPKGSFSTLEIQRTEQGDSAMYLCASSPTDGGTNEKLFFGSGTQLSVL.

This clonotype appeared many times. The chain links TRBV10-3 to TRBJ2-3; a possible D gene is TRBD1 (5 bases). The germline V gene has CDR1 ENHRY and CDR2 SYGVKD. The CDR3 has 13 amino acids. The V gene lost 11 bases and the J gene lost 7 bases, with 19 bases spanning the gap. The CDR3: CASGLQDTNTQYF. CDR3 nucleotide sequence: TGTGCCTCTGGGCTACAGGACACTAATACGCAGTATTTT.

The sample holds many counts of this clonotype. The chain uses TRBV7-2 and TRBJ2-3; 9 bases agree with TRBD1. The J segment lost 8 bases and the V segment lost 4 bases, leaving 7 bases of the junction unmatched. This CDR3 has 14 amino acids. The germline V gene has CDR1 SGHTA and CDR2 FQGNSA. CDR3: CASSYNRGQSTQYF. CDR3 sequence (DNA): TGTGCCAGCAGCTACAACAGGGGGCAGAGTACGCAGTATTTT.

This clonotype was observed a handful of times. The chain uses TRBV7-3 and TRBJ2-4; 7 bases map to TRBD2. Per the germline V gene, CDR1 is SGHTA and CDR2 is FQGTGA. Trimming cost V 1 base and J 8 bases; bases outside gene matches: 5. This CDR3 region has 14 residues. CDR3 amino acids: CASSLNRGVDIQYF. The DNA for the CDR3 is TGTGCCAGCAGCTTAAACCGGGGGGTTGACATTCAGTACTTC.

The chain carries TRBV7-2 and TRBJ2-3; TRBD2 agrees at 14 bases. This CDR3 has 17 residues. J lost 4 bases, V lost 5 bases, and 8 bases had no gene match. From germline, CDR1 is SGHTA and CDR2 FQGNSA. The CDR3 DNA reads TGTGCCAGCAGCATACGGACTAGCGGGGGGCCGTCAGATACGCAGTATTTT. Translated: CASSIRTSGGPSDTQYF.

This chain links TRBV6-2 or TRBV6-3 with TRBJ2-5; 11 bases match TRBD2. The CDR3 length is 15 residues. Germline CDR1 MNHEY, CDR2 SVGEGT. V shed 2 bases and J 2 bases; nucleotides not matched to a gene: 1. The CDR3 DNA follows: TGTGCCAGCAGTTACAGACTAGCGGGGCAAGAGACCCAGTACTTC. Amino acids: CASSYRLAGQETQYF.

V and J are TRBV7-2 and TRBJ2-1; TRBD2 agrees at 7 bases. The germline CDR1 and CDR2 sequences are SGHTA and FQGNSA. The junction had 7 bases not matched to a gene; V was cut back by 7 bases and J by 4 bases. The length of the CDR3 is 14 residues. CDR3 bases: TGTGCCAGCAAGCAGCGGGGCGTTTACAATGAGCAGTTCTTC. It yields the protein CASKQRGVYNEQFF.

The sample holds a few counts of this clonotype. V and J are TRBV6-1 and TRBJ2-2; possibly TRBD1 or TRBD2 for D (5 bases each). The length of the CDR3 is 16 residues. V was shortened by 7 bases and J by 1 base, with 16 bases between the two germline ends. Germline V CDR1 and CDR2: MNHNS, SASEGT. CDR3: CASNKLRGVNTGELFF. The CDR3 DNA sequence: TGTGCCAGCAATAAGCTTCGAGGGGTGAACACCGGGGAGCTGTTTTTT.

This clonotype was counted at least ten times. This chain joins TRBV5-1 and TRBJ2-2; no clear D. The V end was cut by 2 bases, the J end by 2 bases, with 7 bases between. The CDR3 sequence is 14 residues long. Looked up from germline, CDR1 is SGHRS and CDR2 is YFSETQ. The CDR3 nucleotides read TGCGCCAGCAGCTTCCCGGCAAACACCGGGGAGCTGTTTTTT. Translation gives CASSFPANTGELFF.

The chain has TRBV2 and TRBJ1-1; the D gene is possibly TRBD1 (6 bases). The CDR3 spans 12 residues. From germline, CDR1 is SNHLY and CDR2 FYNNEI. V shed 6 bases and J shed 4 bases, with 9 bases lying between them. The CDR3 region is CASRQGSTEAFF. CDR3 nucleotide sequence: TGTGCCAGCAGGCAGGGGAGCACTGAAGCTTTCTTT.

V gene TRBV6-5 combines with J gene TRBJ1-5, with D maybe TRBD1 (5 bases). The CDR3 totals 13 residues. Trimming cost V 6 bases and J 7 bases, with 13 bases left between them. Germline CDR1 and CDR2: MNHEY and SVGAGI. The DNA of the CDR3 is TGTGCCAGCAGCCCCGCGGGACGGCAGCCCCAGCATTTT. Translation: CASSPAGRQPQHF.

The V gene is TRBV20-1, the J gene TRBJ1-2; TRBD1 matches at 8 bases. V lost 6 bases, J lost 0 bases, and 12 bases stayed unmatched. The length of the CDR3 is 16 residues. Germline CDR1 and CDR2: DFQATT and SNEGSKA (reference sequence). Here the CDR3 reads CSAPGDRGRSNYGYTF. The CDR3 DNA reads TGCAGTGCCCCGGGCGACAGGGGTCGATCTAACTATGGCTACACCTTC.

Many counts were recorded for this clonotype. The chain carries TRBV12-3 or TRBV12-4 and TRBJ2-2, with 10 bases that match TRBD2. J lost 15 bases, V lost 5 bases, and 6 bases had no gene match. The length of the CDR3 is 12 residues. For the CDR3, the DNA is TGTGCCAGCAGTCGGAGCGGGGGGGCCTTGTTTTTT. It specifies CASSRSGGALFF.

This clonotype occurred many times. The rearrangement joins TRBV20-1 to TRBJ1-5; no clear D gene. There are 17 residues in the CDR3. V lost 6 bases, J lost 1 base, and 22 bases lay in between. CDR1 is DFQATT, CDR2 SNEGSKA, per germline (reference sequence). Here the CDR3 reads CSADSGKSRTSNQPQHF. In DNA, the CDR3 is TGCAGTGCCGATTCGGGGAAAAGCAGGACGAGCAATCAGCCCCAGCATTTT.

This clonotype has just a few counts. The rearrangement uses TRBV29-1 and TRBJ1-2, with 7 bases matching TRBD1. The CDR3 is 12 amino acids. The J segment lost 3 bases and the V segment lost 7 bases, leaving 5 bases of the junction unmatched. CDR1 and CDR2 from the germline V gene are SQVTM and ANQGSEA. CDR3 residues: CSGATGYYGYTF. Here the CDR3 DNA reads TGCAGCGGAGCGACAGGGTACTATGGCTACACCTTC.

This clonotype was observed many times. The V and J genes are TRBV24-1 and TRBJ2-5; D is ambiguous. Trimming shortened V by 4 bases and J by 0 bases, and 5 bases separated the two germline ends. CDR1 is KGHDR, CDR2 SFDVKD, per germline. The CDR3 runs to 13 residues. This chain's CDR3 is CATSEYNQETQYF. The CDR3 DNA sequence: TGTGCCACCAGTGAATATAACCAAGAGACCCAGTACTTC.

This clonotype showed up many times. The genes are TRBV7-2 and TRBJ2-5; tentatively, D is TRBD2 (6 bases). This CDR3 is 14 amino acids long. V was shortened by 5 bases and J by 0 bases, with 10 bases between the two germline ends. Per germline, CDR1 SGHTA and CDR2 FQGNSA. CDR3 sequence reads: CASSRGDYQETQYF. In DNA, the CDR3 is TGTGCCAGCAGCCGCGGGGACTACCAAGAGACCCAGTACTTC.

This clonotype was observed at least ten times. The chain combines TRBV7-9 with TRBJ2-5, with 14 bases that match TRBD2. This CDR3 has 18 amino acids. Losses at the gene ends were 5 bases for V and 4 bases for J; bases not matched to a gene: 12. Germline CDR1 SEHNR, CDR2 FQNEAQ (reference sequence). This chain's CDR3 is CASSRRLAGGRVLETQYF. For the CDR3, the DNA is TGTGCCAGCAGCCGACGACTAGCGGGGGGGCGGGTCCTAGAGACCCAGTACTTC.

Only a few counts were recorded for this clonotype. V and J are TRBV4-2 and TRBJ2-1; perhaps TRBD2 as D (6 bases). CDR1 and CDR2 (germline): LGHNA, YNFKEQ. Trimming pared 0 bases from V and 2 bases from J, leaving 8 bases between. The CDR3 runs 15 residues. CDR3 nucleotide sequence: TGTGCCAGCAGCCAAGAAACGGGGGCCTACAATGAGCAGTTCTTC. It codes for CASSQETGAYNEQFF.

There are a few counts of this clonotype. CDR3 in amino acids: CASSLSSPGGTQPQHF. The CDR3 region has the DNA TGTGCCAGCAGTTTATCTTCCCCCGGAGGAACTCAGCCCCAGCATTTT. The chain combines TRBV28 with TRBJ1-5; the D is unclear. V lost 1 base, J lost 6 bases, and 16 bases lay in between. Per the germline V gene, CDR1 is MDHEN and CDR2 is SYDVKM. The length of the CDR3 is 16 residues. Drawing the rest from reference TRBV28 and TRBJ1-5, the complete variable domain is DVKVTQSSRYLVKRTGEKVFLECVQDMDHENMFWYRQDPGLGLRLIYFSYDVKMKEKGDIPEGYSVSREKKERFSLILESASTNQTSMYLCASSLSSPGGTQPQHFGDGTRLSIL.

This chain connects TRBV27 to TRBJ1-2, with TRBD1 matching 8 bases. The germline gives CDR1 MNHEY, CDR2 SMNVEV (reference sequence). After removal of 8 bases from V and 4 bases from J, the junction contained 6 bases not matched to a gene. The CDR3 length is 13 residues. The CDR3 reads CASGAGGGYGYTF. The CDR3 nucleotides are TGTGCCAGCGGAGCAGGGGGCGGCTATGGCTACACCTTC.